A selection of T cell receptor beta chains follows, all from one sample in a study of OX40 agonist ivuxolimab in advanced cancers. TCRdb's copy holds only in-frame clones and misses some; the assay was immunoSEQ multiplex PCR. The sample has about 46,000 clones, 89% seen once. Here the sequenced sample was CD4+ or CD8+ T cells sorted from blood, taken in a trial of the OX40 agonist ivuxolimab. These receptors were obtained from an adult with an advanced solid tumor such as melanoma, head and neck, liver or kidney cancer. Both conserved end residues are part of each CDR3.

j_call v_call cdr3_length cdr3_aa
TRBJ2-3 TRBV9 15 CASSVASGSTDTQYF
TRBJ2-7 TRBV13 16 CASSRTGQGTRYEQYF
TRBJ2-3 TRBV2 15 CASSELAGEPDTQYF
TRBJ2-1 TRBV19 15 CASSITSGYTNEQFF
TRBJ1-1 TRBV9 14 CASSAYGAGTEAFF
TRBJ2-7 TRBV7-8 13 CASSSPEWYEQYF
TRBJ2-1 TRBV7-9 16 CASSLRAGGSYNEQFF
TRBJ2-7 TRBV30 12 CAWSVRTYEQYF
TRBJ1-6 TRBV12-2 14 CASRFREEDSPLHF
TRBJ1-1 TRBV6-4 13 CASRLGANTEAFF
TRBJ2-1 TRBV19 20 CASSSPGTSGDNSGYNEQFF
TRBJ1-1 TRBV4-3 15 CASSQDETVNTEAFF
TRBJ2-1 TRBV5-6 17 CASSLARVALSYNEQFF
TRBJ1-5 TRBV23-1 16 CASSQSLGDSNQPQHF
TRBJ2-3 TRBV25-1 11 CASSVGDTQYF
TRBJ2-7 TRBV6-5 14 CASSYSRTHYEQYF
TRBJ2-7 TRBV6-5 9 CASDHEQYF
TRBJ1-1 TRBV6-5 11 CASRGGLEAFF
TRBJ2-3 TRBV7-3 16 CASSLGSGGAGDTQYF
TRBJ1-1 TRBV7-9 14 CASSWGGQGTEAFF
TRBJ2-7 TRBV6-6 13 CASSYGGSYEQYF
TRBJ2-7 TRBV2 13 CASNSLAGGEQYF
TRBJ1-5 TRBV9 14 CASSVGPFNQPQHF
TRBJ2-1 TRBV7-2 19 CASSREGLAGGSSYNEQFF
TRBJ1-1 TRBV5-1 14 CASSFGQGATEAFF
TRBJ1-1 TRBV9 12 CASSGGGTEAFF
TRBJ1-1 TRBV7-2 15 CASSILTGGNTEAFF
TRBJ2-2 TRBV27 15 CASDRDRGQAGELFF
TRBJ2-3 TRBV27 15 CASSLGGESTDTQYF
TRBJ2-7 TRBV18 13 CASSPQGGVEQYF
TRBJ2-1 TRBV11-2 16 CASSSEEFRGGYEQFF
TRBJ2-2 TRBV15 17 CATSRDPGPRGTGELFF
TRBJ2-7 TRBV19 13 CASSRGPPDEQYF
TRBJ2-3 TRBV2 11 CAGRGRDTQYF
TRBJ2-7 TRBV2 14 CASRAPQESYEQYF
TRBJ2-5 TRBV7-6 13 CASSWMGSETQYF
TRBJ1-4 TRBV14 15 CASSPTMRRNEKLFF
TRBJ2-1 TRBV9 13 CASGSGSLNEQFF
TRBJ1-2 TRBV15 16 CATSRAILSGRGGYTF
TRBJ2-5 TRBV6-9 13 CASSPPMLGTQYF
TRBJ2-2 TRBV19 18 CASTIREGSKSNTGELFF
TRBJ2-3 TRBV5-6 13 CAAGAGWTDTQYF